The T cell receptor (beta chain) described here comes from a study of CD8 T cells in ankylosing spondylitis listed by TCRdb under 2017. About the full investigation: T cell receptor beta repertoires were profiled in healthy donors and ankylosing spondylitis patients so that disease-linked TCR variants could be found. The full study cohort comprised 25 ankylosing spondylitis patients and over a hundred healthy donors. Peripheral blood was sampled, and synovial fluid was also collected from ankylosing spondylitis patients.

The V end loses 3 bases and the J end loses 3 bases, and a stretch of 12 bases separates them. As encoded in the germline V gene, CDR1 is SGDLS while CDR2 is YYNGEE. Counted from cysteine to phenylalanine, this CDR3 has 14 amino acids. CDR3 DNA only is kept here, 42 bases in frame from base 1. The investigation overall reported the following: A TCR beta motif made up of several highly homologous amino acid variants appeared to be characteristic of blood from ankylosing spondylitis patients. Some motif variants were previously reported in synovial fluid and blood of reactive arthritis patients, suggesting common disease-initiation mechanisms. Significant enrichment of the disease-linked clones was reported in matched synovial fluid samples from ankylosing spondylitis patients. The disease-linked clones had a CD8+ phenotype and were found at relatively low frequencies in peripheral blood.

Instrument used: Illumina HiSeq 2500. Quantitative 5'-RACE with molecular barcodes was used to prepare TCR beta libraries. The published analysis was carried out like this. To identify disease-linked TCR variants, a new computational method was used, one built on a probabilistic model of VDJ rearrangement. Using fastp at Q25 and MiXCR, TCRdb reprocessed the public reads and kept productive beta chains. All rows with the same CDR3 protein become a single entry with the most common DNA and genes. In this record, the V and J calls reflect TCRdb's handling and not the investigators' own analysis. A total of about 39,000 distinct CDR3 sequences appear in this sample, approximately 3% of them only once. The biggest ten clones account for 2.5% to 3% of the sample. This clonotype was recorded many times. Its antigen specificity is not known. No much larger clonotype is one base removed from it; base qualities were not supplied.

The V and J genes are TRBV9 and TRBJ1-2, with an unclear D gene assignment. The source material was blood, either unsorted or a sorted T cell fraction (not recorded which). The TCR originated in a male donor with ankylosing spondylitis or in good health (not recorded which). CDR3 loop: CASSGSPYDYGYTF. The DNA is as follows: TGTGCCAGCAGCGGCTCGCCCTATGACTATGGCTACACCTTC.